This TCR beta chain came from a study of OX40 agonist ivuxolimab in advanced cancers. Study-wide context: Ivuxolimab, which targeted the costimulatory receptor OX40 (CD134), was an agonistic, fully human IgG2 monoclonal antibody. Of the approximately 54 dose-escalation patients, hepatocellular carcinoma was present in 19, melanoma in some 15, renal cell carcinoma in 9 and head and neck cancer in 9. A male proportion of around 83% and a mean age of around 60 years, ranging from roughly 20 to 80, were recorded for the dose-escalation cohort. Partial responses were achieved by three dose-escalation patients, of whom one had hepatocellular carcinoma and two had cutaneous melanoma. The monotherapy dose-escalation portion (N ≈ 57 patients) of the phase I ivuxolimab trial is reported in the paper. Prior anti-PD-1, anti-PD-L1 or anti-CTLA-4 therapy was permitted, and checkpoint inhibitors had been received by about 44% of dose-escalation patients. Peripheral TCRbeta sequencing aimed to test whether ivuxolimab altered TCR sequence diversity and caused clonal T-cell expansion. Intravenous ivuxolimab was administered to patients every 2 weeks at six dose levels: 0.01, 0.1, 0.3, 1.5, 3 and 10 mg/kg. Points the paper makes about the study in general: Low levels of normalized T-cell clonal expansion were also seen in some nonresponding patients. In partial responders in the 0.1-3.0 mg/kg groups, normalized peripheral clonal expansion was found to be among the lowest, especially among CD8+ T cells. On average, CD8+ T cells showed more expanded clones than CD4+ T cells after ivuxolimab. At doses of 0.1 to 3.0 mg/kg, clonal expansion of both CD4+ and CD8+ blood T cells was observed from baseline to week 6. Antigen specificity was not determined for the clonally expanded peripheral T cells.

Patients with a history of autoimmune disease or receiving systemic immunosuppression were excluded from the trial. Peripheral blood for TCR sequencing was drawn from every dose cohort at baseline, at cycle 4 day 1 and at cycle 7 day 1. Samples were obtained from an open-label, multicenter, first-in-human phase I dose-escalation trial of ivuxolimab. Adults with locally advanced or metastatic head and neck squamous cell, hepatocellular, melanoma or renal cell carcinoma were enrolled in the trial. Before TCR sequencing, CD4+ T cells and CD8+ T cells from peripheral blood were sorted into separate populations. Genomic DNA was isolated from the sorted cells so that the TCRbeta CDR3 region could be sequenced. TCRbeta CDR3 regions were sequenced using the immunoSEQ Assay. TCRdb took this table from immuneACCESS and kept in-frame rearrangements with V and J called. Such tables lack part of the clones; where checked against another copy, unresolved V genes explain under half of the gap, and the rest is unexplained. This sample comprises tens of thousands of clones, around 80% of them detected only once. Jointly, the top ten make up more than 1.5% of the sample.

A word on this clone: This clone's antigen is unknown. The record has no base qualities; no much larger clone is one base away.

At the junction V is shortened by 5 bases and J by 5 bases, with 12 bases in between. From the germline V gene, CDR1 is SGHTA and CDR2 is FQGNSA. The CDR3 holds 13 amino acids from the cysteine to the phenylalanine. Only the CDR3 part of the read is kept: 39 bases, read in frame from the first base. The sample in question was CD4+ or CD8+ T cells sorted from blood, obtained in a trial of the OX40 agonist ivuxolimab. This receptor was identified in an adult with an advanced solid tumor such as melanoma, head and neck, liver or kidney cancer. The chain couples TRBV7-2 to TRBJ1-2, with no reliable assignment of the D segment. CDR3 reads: CASSLEGVYGYTF. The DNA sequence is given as TGTGCCAGCAGCCTAGAGGGAGTTTATGGCTACACCTTC.